The clone carrying this T cell receptor beta chain was counted only a few times. The authors' processing: Amplifying reference gene primers gave estimates of nucleated cell counts. Only in-frame clones appear in the TCRdb table, and some are missing; sequencing was by immunoSEQ multiplex PCR. V and J calls and clone size come straight from that table; D and trimming were deduced from the DNA. The table includes approximately 74,000 clones, approximately 87% detected once. The sample belongs to a study of blood T cell repertoires in COVID-19. Study as a whole: PBMCs, B-cell-depleted T cells, or T cells were the source of the cDNA or gDNA that made up the material.

This sequence originates from a woman aged 55-69 years with acute or convalescent COVID-19. What was sequenced was peripheral blood.

The CDR3 region is CASSPKQGATNEKLFF. The CDR3 DNA follows: TGTGCCAGTAGTCCGAAACAGGGGGCAACTAATGAAAAACTGTTTTTT. The genes are TRBV19 and TRBJ1-4; 8 positions agree with TRBD1. Germline CDR1 LNHDA, CDR2 SQIVND (reference sequence). Trimming removed 5 bases from V and 0 bases from J; junction bases left unmatched: 5. The CDR3 has 16 residues. The whole variable domain, remainder taken from reference TRBV19 and TRBJ1-4, is DGGITQSPKYLFRKEGQNVTLSCEQNLNHDAMYWYRQDPGQGLRLIYYSQIVNDFQKGDIAEGYSVSREKKESFPLTVTSAQKNPTAFYLCASSPKQGATNEKLFFGSGTQLSVL.